This passage covers 22 T cell receptor beta chains from one sample sequenced in a study of graft-versus-host responses after intestinal transplantation. Their antigens are not known. Clones were sequenced by immunoSEQ multiplex PCR, and TCRdb holds only the in-frame ones, with some missing. Of over 100,000 clones listed, around 95% are singletons. This material consisted of unstimulated CD8+ T cells sorted from spleen or lymph node cells, taken before intestinal transplant. Every receptor here comes from a human donor who received an intestinal transplant.

The V gene is TRBV15, the J gene TRBJ2-7, with 14 positions matching TRBD2. The CDR3 length is 16 residues. Trimming cost V 5 bases and J 6 bases; bases outside gene matches: 9. Germline V lookup: CDR1 LNHNV, CDR2 YYDKDF (reference sequence). CDR3 amino acids: CATSGGLAGDFGEQYF. The DNA of the CDR3 is TGTGCCACCAGCGGGGGACTAGCGGGAGATTTTGGCGAGCAGTACTTC.

The chain joins TRBV28 to TRBJ2-1, with 12 nucleotides matching TRBD2. With V trimmed by 7 bases and J by 4 bases, 5 bases remained unmatched. Germline CDR1 and CDR2: MDHEN and SYDVKM. The CDR3 is 15 residues long. The CDR3: CASTSTSGGYNEQFF. Written as DNA, the CDR3 is TGTGCCAGCACCTCGACTAGCGGGGGTTACAATGAGCAGTTCTTC.

The count of this clone is one. J is TRBJ1-5 and V is TRBV28; D gene unclear. The V gene lost 6 bases and the J gene lost 0 bases, with 6 bases spanning the gap. This CDR3 is 13 amino acids long. Germline CDR1 MDHEN, CDR2 SYDVKM. This CDR3 is CASRRNSNQPQHF. In DNA form, the CDR3 reads TGTGCCAGCAGACGGAATAGCAATCAGCCCCAGCATTTT.

With regard to this clone: The sample carries other DNA sequences with the same CDR3. This rearrangement joins TRBV5-4 to TRBJ2-3, with TRBD2 matching 8 bases. The germline V gene encodes CDR1 SGHNT and CDR2 YYREEE (reference sequence). The CDR3 is made up of 18 amino acids. V shed 4 bases and J 1 base; nucleotides not matched to a gene: 14. The CDR3 bases are TGTGCCAGCAGCCCCGCCCCTCTGACTAGCGAAGGCACAGATACGCAGTATTTT. It translates to CASSPAPLTSEGTDTQYF.

The rearrangement links TRBV6-1 to TRBJ2-3; 9 bases fit TRBD1. The trim removed 5 bases at V and 3 bases at J, leaving 3 bases unmatched. In germline, CDR1 is MNHNS, CDR2 SASEGT. The CDR3 is 14 residues long. The CDR3 DNA follows: TGTGCCAGCAGTCGGGGACAGGGTACAGATACGCAGTATTTT. This translates into CASSRGQGTDTQYF.

Here the CDR3 reads CASSQDSLAVYNEQFF. The DNA of the CDR3 is TGCGCCAGCAGCCAAGATTCCCTAGCGGTTTACAATGAGCAGTTCTTC. The chain employs TRBV4-1 and TRBJ2-1, with 7 bases lining up with TRBD2. Germline V gives CDR1 MGHRA, CDR2 YSYEKL. The ends lost 0 bases at V and 4 bases at J; junction bases unmatched: 6. CDR3 length: 16 amino acids.

This chain uses TRBV9 with TRBJ2-3, with D possibly matching TRBD2 (5 bases). The CDR3 has 15 amino acids. Trimming took 7 bases from V and 4 from J, leaving 19 bases between them. The V gene's germline CDR1 is SGDLS and CDR2 YYNGEE. The CDR3 bases are TGTGCCAGCGGGAAAAACGGGAATGTCGCAGATACGCAGTATTTT. Its protein is CASGKNGNVADTQYF.

This chain links TRBV19 with TRBJ2-5, with D unclear. Germline CDR1 reads LNHDA; CDR2 reads SQIVND (reference sequence). V lost 1 base and J lost 5, with 8 bases in between. CDR3 size: 13 residues. CDR3 nucleotides: TGTGCCAGTAGTATAGCAGATCTGGAGACCCAGTACTTC. Its protein is CASSIADLETQYF.

This clone was seen only once. The V call is TRBV30, the J call TRBJ2-1, with no clear D. This CDR3 contains 12 residues. The germline V gene encodes CDR1 GTSNPN and CDR2 SVGIG (reference sequence). The V end was cut by 4 bases, the J end by 0 bases, with 4 bases between. The CDR3 region is CAWISSYNEQFF. CDR3 nucleotides: TGTGCCTGGATTAGCTCCTACAATGAGCAGTTCTTC.

The rearrangement links TRBV27 to TRBJ2-7; 9 bases align to TRBD1. The CDR3 sequence is 15 residues long. V was pared by 6 bases and J by 3 bases, with 9 bases of the junction left unmatched. Germline lookup yields CDR1 MNHEY and CDR2 SMNVEV (reference sequence). CDR3 in amino acids: CASSPNRGHFYEQYF. In DNA, the CDR3 is TGTGCCAGCAGCCCGAACAGGGGGCATTTCTACGAGCAGTACTTC.

The CDR3 is CASSQDPGNDGYTF. Here the CDR3 DNA reads TGCGCCAGCAGCCAAGATCCGGGGAACGATGGCTACACCTTC. This rearrangement joins TRBV4-1 to TRBJ1-2; no clear D. V was shortened by 0 bases and J by 6 bases, with 11 bases between the two germline ends. Looked up from germline, CDR1 is MGHRA and CDR2 is YSYEKL. There are 14 residues in the CDR3.

The rearrangement links TRBV11-2 to TRBJ2-5; D is unresolved. The CDR3 has 14 amino acids. Germline V gives CDR1 SGHAT, CDR2 FQNNGV. V lost 1 base to trimming and J lost 11 bases, with 17 bases between them. CDR3 sequence reads: CASSLVRAPVEQYF. The CDR3 DNA sequence: TGTGCCAGCAGCTTAGTCAGAGCCCCTGTTGAGCAGTACTTC.

This clone was detected only once. J is TRBJ1-1 and V is TRBV6-1; D gene ambiguous. With 8 bases removed from V and 4 bases from J, the gap between germline ends came to 11 bases. The CDR3 consists of 12 residues. Looked up from germline, CDR1 is MNHNS and CDR2 is SASEGT. The CDR3 sequence is CASRDLVTEAFF. The CDR3 region has the DNA TGTGCCAGCCGCGACCTTGTCACTGAAGCTTTCTTT.

The chain carries TRBV29-1 and TRBJ2-7; maybe TRBD2 (6 bases). The CDR3 runs to 14 residues. Germline loops: CDR1 SQVTM, CDR2 ANQGSEA. V lost 3 bases to trimming and J lost 2 bases, with 14 bases between them. CDR3 nucleotides: TGCAGCGTTGAGTATGGGTCGGGGGCCTACGAGCAGTACTTC. Protein product: CSVEYGSGAYEQYF.

The chain has TRBV27 and TRBJ1-4, with 11 positions matching TRBD1. V lost 2 bases, J lost 7 bases, and 12 bases stayed unmatched. The CDR3 contains 18 residues. In germline, CDR1 is MNHEY, CDR2 SMNVEV (reference sequence). Here the CDR3 DNA reads TGTGCCAGCAGTTTAAAGGGGCGGTGGGGGACAGGGGGTGAAAAACTGTTTTTT. Translating it yields CASSLKGRWGTGGEKLFF.

J is TRBJ1-1 and V is TRBV7-6, with D unresolved. The CDR3 contains 14 residues. CDR1 is SGHVS and CDR2 is FNYEAQ in the germline V gene. Trimming stripped 1 base from V and 1 base from J, with 7 bases between. The CDR3 loop is CASSLETGNTEAFF. Written as DNA, the CDR3 is TGTGCCAGCAGCTTAGAGACTGGGAACACTGAAGCTTTCTTT. The full variable domain, its missing parts supplied by reference TRBV7-6 and TRBJ1-1, is GAGVSQSPRYKVTKRGQDVALRCDPISGHVSLYWYRQALGQGPEFLTYFNYEAQQDKSGLPNDRFSAERPEGSISTLTIQRTEQRDSAMYRCASSLETGNTEAFFGQGTRLTVV.

The DNA of the CDR3 is TGTGCCTGGACTTTAGCGGGAGCCGCCTACGAGCAGTACTTC. As protein: CAWTLAGAAYEQYF. J is TRBJ2-5 and V is TRBV30; the match to TRBD2 covers 9 bases. Gene TRBJ2-7 matches the end of the DNA better, so the J call may be wrong. Germline V CDR1 and CDR2: GTSNPN, SVGIG (reference sequence). This CDR3 has 14 residues.

This chain joins TRBV5-6 and TRBJ2-1; TRBD2 aligns across 7 bases. Trimming removed 4 bases from V and 7 bases from J; junction bases left unmatched: 14. The germline gives CDR1 SGHDT, CDR2 YYEEEE. The CDR3 contains 16 residues. CDR3 in amino acids: CASSGGTTPLGNEQFF. The CDR3 bases are TGTGCCAGCAGCGGGGGGACTACCCCCCTTGGGAATGAGCAGTTCTTC.

This sequence joins TRBV4-2 and TRBJ1-5; D is perhaps TRBD1 (5 bases). V lost 0 bases and J lost 4, with 10 bases in between. This CDR3 has 15 amino acids. CDR1 and CDR2 (germline): LGHNA, YNFKEQ. The CDR3 spells CASSQDTGPNQPQHF. The CDR3 DNA sequence: TGTGCCAGCAGCCAAGACACGGGGCCGAATCAGCCCCAGCATTTT.

The chain links TRBV4-1 to TRBJ1-6; D uncertain. Germline lookup yields CDR1 MGHRA and CDR2 YSYEKL. Trimming cost V 4 bases and J 1 base, with 11 bases left between them. The CDR3 extends over 16 amino acids. The CDR3 sequence is CASSPGPGSYNSPLHF. The CDR3 DNA sequence: TGCGCCAGCAGCCCGGGCCCGGGGTCCTATAATTCACCCCTCCACTTT.

This chain joins TRBV4-1 and TRBJ1-1, with 8 bases aligning to TRBD1. Trimming took 3 bases from V and 11 from J; bases not matched to a gene: 8. The CDR3 runs 13 residues. Per germline, CDR1 MGHRA and CDR2 YSYEKL. Written as DNA, the CDR3 is TGCGCCAGCAGCCATCTGACCCGGGACAGGGCTTTCTTT. It translates to CASSHLTRDRAFF.

The chain combines TRBV6-5 with TRBJ1-1, with 7 positions matching TRBD1. Germline lookup yields CDR1 MNHEY and CDR2 SVGAGI. V shed 6 bases, J shed 3 bases, and the junction held 4 bases outside the gene matches. This CDR3 is 13 amino acids long. CDR3 bases: TGTGCCAGCAGCGGACAGGCGGACACTGAAGCTTTCTTT. It encodes CASSGQADTEAFF.